A single sample gave rise to the 9 T cell receptor beta chains below, sequenced in a study of blood T cell repertoires in COVID-19. Clones were sequenced by immunoSEQ multiplex PCR, and TCRdb holds only the in-frame ones, with some missing. The sample consists of about 360,000 clones, 85% to 90% of them appearing once. Sequenced sample: peripheral blood. The receptors were gathered from a human donor in a cohort sampled during active COVID-19.

The chain uses TRBV30 and TRBJ2-2; TRBD1 matches 9 bases. The trim removed 3 bases at V and 5 bases at J, leaving 7 bases unmatched. Germline-derived CDR1 and CDR2 are GTSNPN and SVGIG (reference sequence). CDR3 length: 15 residues. CDR3 DNA sequence: TGTGCCTGGAGGGGGACAGGGATTCTTACCGGGGAGCTGTTTTTT. Its translation is CAWRGTGILTGELFF.

The rearrangement links TRBV6-5 to TRBJ1-2; 10 bases are a match to TRBD1. The CDR3 is 15 residues long. V gave up 10 bases and J gave up 2 bases; unmatched junction bases: 10. The germline V gene has CDR1 MNHEY and CDR2 SVGAGI. The CDR3 loop reads CATRQGASPNYGYTF. In nucleotides, the CDR3 is TGTGCCACCCGACAGGGGGCGTCCCCCAACTATGGCTACACCTTC.

In DNA form, the CDR3 reads TGTGCCAGTAGCCAGCTAGGAGGCGGGGAGCTGTTTTTT. It specifies CASSQLGGGELFF. The chain uses TRBV19 and TRBJ2-2, with a tentative D call TRBD2 (5 bases). Trimming took 6 bases from V and 7 from J, leaving 12 bases between them. Germline CDR1 and CDR2: LNHDA and SQIVND (reference sequence). This CDR3 is 13 amino acids long.

The chain joins TRBV19 to TRBJ2-3; 14 bases match TRBD2. The CDR3 consists of 19 residues. Germline CDR1 is LNHDA and CDR2 is SQIVND (reference sequence). Trimming took 5 bases from V and 3 from J; bases not matched to a gene: 13. CDR3 in DNA: TGTGCCAGTAGTGGATCGGGACTAGCGGGAGCGGGTACGACAGATACGCAGTATTTT. Amino acids: CASSGSGLAGAGTTDTQYF.

CDR3: CASNLASSYNEQFF. CDR3 sequence (DNA): TGTGCCAGTAACCTCGCCAGCTCCTACAATGAGCAGTTCTTC. This rearrangement joins TRBV2 to TRBJ2-1; D remains unclear. In germline, CDR1 is SNHLY, CDR2 FYNNEI. V dropped 9 bases and J dropped 0 bases, with 12 bases sitting between them. The CDR3 runs to 14 residues. The complete variable domain, with remaining parts taken from reference TRBV2 and TRBJ2-1, reads EPEVTQTPSHQVTQMGQEVILRCVPISNHLYFYWYRQILGQKVEFLVSFYNNEISEKSEIFDDQFSVERPDGSNFTLKIRSTKLEDSAMYFCASNLASSYNEQFFGPGTRLTVL.

This chain's CDR3 is CASSLMETGAHEQYF. The DNA for the CDR3 is TGCGCCAGCAGTCTGATGGAGACAGGGGCCCACGAGCAGTACTTC. The chain employs TRBV5-1 and TRBJ2-7, with TRBD1 matching 8 bases. This CDR3 has 15 residues. Trimming cost V 5 bases and J 5 bases; bases outside gene matches: 12. Looked up from germline, CDR1 is SGHRS and CDR2 is YFSETQ.

This chain links TRBV24-1 with TRBJ2-7; D remains unclear. Trimming took 4 bases from V and 1 from J, leaving 10 bases between them. This CDR3 is built from 14 residues. Germline V lookup: CDR1 KGHDR, CDR2 SFDVKD. For the CDR3, the DNA is TGTGCCACCAGTGACCGAGATCGATCCTACGAGCAGTACTTC. It yields the protein CATSDRDRSYEQYF.

The rearrangement uses TRBV11-3 and TRBJ2-5, with 8 bases fitting TRBD1. V trimming: 2 bases; J trimming: 1 base; junction bases outside the gene matches: 6. The CDR3 contains 16 residues. The germline gives CDR1 SGHNT, CDR2 YENEEA. CDR3 nucleotides: TGTGCCAGCAGCTTAAGCTCCGGGACAGGCCAAGAGACCCAGTACTTC. Translated: CASSLSSGTGQETQYF.

The chain recombines TRBV29-1 with TRBJ1-1; 7 positions agree with TRBD1. The CDR3 is 14 amino acids. V lost 5 bases, J lost 0 bases, and 6 bases stayed unmatched. Germline V gives CDR1 SQVTM, CDR2 ANQGSEA. In DNA form, the CDR3 reads TGCAGCGTTTCCACGACAGGGATGAACACTGAAGCTTTCTTT. Protein sequence: CSVSTTGMNTEAFF.